This TCR beta chain was recovered during a study of T-cell reconstitution after alpha-beta-depleted transplantation in children. Deletions cut 0 bases from V and 5 bases from J, with 12 bases between. The CDR3 contains 15 residues. Germline V gives CDR1 SGHRS, CDR2 YFSETQ. This clonotype occurred a few times. Unique molecular identifiers were incorporated when the TCRbeta library was constructed. TCRdb reprocessed the PCR reads with MiXCR, giving one entry per CDR3 protein. The table records about 610,000 distinct CDR3 sequences, 8% to 11% of them present only once. This sequence was found in a human donor who donated a stem cell graft to a child with acute myeloid leukemia. The genes are TRBV5-1 and TRBJ1-5, with a weak D call TRBD1 (5 bases). The specimen comprised PBMCs from the stem cell graft donor, sampled from the stem cell graft. This chain's CDR3 is CASSLGAGLDQPQHF. The CDR3 bases are TGCGCCAGCAGCTTGGGGGCAGGGCTTGATCAGCCCCAGCATTTT.